This T cell receptor beta chain was observed in a study of blood T cell repertoires in COVID-19. About the study: The origin of the acute and convalescent COVID-19 samples was the United States, Italy and Spain. The analysed material was cDNA or gDNA that came from T cells, B-cell-depleted T cells, or PBMCs.

Data came from immunoSEQ multiplex PCR; TCRdb stores just in-frame clones and leaves some out. The sample has about 42,000 clones, roughly nine tenths seen once; the top ten hold approximately 23%. The CDR3 sequence is 15 residues long. V shed 1 base and J shed 0 bases, with 9 bases lying between them. CDR1 and CDR2 from the germline V gene are MNHEY and SMNVEV (reference sequence). The rearrangement links TRBV27 to TRBJ1-1; possible D gene TRBD1, 5 bases. The clonotype comes from a woman older than 75 in a cohort sampled during active or convalescent COVID-19. Input material: peripheral blood. CDR3 residues: CASSLFGRVNTEAFF. In DNA form, the CDR3 reads TGTGCCAGCAGTTTATTTGGCAGGGTGAACACTGAAGCTTTCTTT.